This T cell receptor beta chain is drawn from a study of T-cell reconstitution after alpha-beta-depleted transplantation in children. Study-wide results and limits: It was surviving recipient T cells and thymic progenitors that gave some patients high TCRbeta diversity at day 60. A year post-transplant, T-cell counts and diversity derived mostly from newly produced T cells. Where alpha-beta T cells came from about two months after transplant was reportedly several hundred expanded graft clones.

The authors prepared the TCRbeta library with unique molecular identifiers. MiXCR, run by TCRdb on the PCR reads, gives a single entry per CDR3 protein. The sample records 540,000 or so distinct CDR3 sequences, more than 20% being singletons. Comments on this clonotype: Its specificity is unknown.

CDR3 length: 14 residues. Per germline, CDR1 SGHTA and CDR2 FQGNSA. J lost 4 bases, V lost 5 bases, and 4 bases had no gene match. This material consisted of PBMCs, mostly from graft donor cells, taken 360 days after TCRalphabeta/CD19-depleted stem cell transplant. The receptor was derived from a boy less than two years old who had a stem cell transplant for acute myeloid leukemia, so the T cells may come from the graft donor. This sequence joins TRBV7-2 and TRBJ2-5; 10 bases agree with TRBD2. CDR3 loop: CASSMGLAIETQYF. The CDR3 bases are TGTGCCAGCAGCATGGGACTAGCGATAGAGACCCAGTACTTC.